This T cell receptor (beta chain) was sequenced in a study of T-cell memory formation after mild COVID-19 (dated by TCRdb to about 2021). Background on the whole study: Most TCR sequence clusters were specific to one of the two donors. In a couple of donors, T-cell clones that expanded and contracted after mild COVID-19 were tracked by sequencing TCRalpha and TCRbeta repertoires over time. The cohort comprised two young, previously healthy adult volunteers, one female and one male.

PBMCs were isolated by Ficoll-Paque density gradient centrifugation. Its CDR3 holds 16 amino acids, cysteine through phenylalanine. The DNA shown is the 48-base CDR3, in frame from base 1. In the germline V gene, CDR1 corresponds to SGHAT and CDR2 to FQNNGV. V is shortened by 0 bases, J by 4 bases, and the region joining them spans 10 bases. TCRdb records Illumina NovaSeq 6000 as the sequencer. TCRalpha and TCRbeta cDNA libraries were built by 5'RACE with constant-segment primers, adding sample barcodes and unique molecular identifiers. RNA was extracted from every sample with Trizol reagent. The libraries were amplified in two PCR steps, and the second step added a second sample barcode and Illumina TruSeq adapters. The libraries were sequenced on an Illumina NovaSeq using 2 x 150 bp paired-end reads. The paper's data handling went like this. Demultiplexing of reads and collapsing into UMI-guided consensus sequences were performed with migec v1.2.7. Using mixcr v2.1.11, UMI consensuses were aligned to TRA and TRB V and J templates and then assembled into clonotypes. Expanded or contracted clonotypes were those called significant by both edgeR and NoisET, with noise models trained on biological replicates. For edgeR calls, the cutoffs were a false discovery rate-adjusted p below 0.01 and a log2 fold-change threshold of 1. PCA with hierarchical clustering of max-normalized trajectories of the 1000 most abundant clonotypes was used as exploratory dynamics analysis. Each responding clone was given a CD4 or CD8 phenotype based on the CD4+ and CD8+ repertoires, which had been sequenced separately. In TCRdb, the public reads were trimmed at Q25 with fastp and aligned with MiXCR, with productive beta chains retained. Rows matching on CDR3 protein sequence are summarized as one entry with the most common DNA and genes. The authors' filters were not applied to this entry. In all, the sample holds roughly 250,000 distinct CDR3 sequences, and approximately 15% of those were seen once. The ten most abundant clones make up 20% to 25% of the sample.

On this clonotype itself: It has no known antigen specificity. The sample holds no much larger clone one base away, and base qualities are not on file.

Findings and caveats that apply to the study as a whole: Clones that contracted from day 15 to 85 showed balanced CD4/CD8 phenotypes, whereas a second wave of clones that expanded from day 15 to 37 leaned towards CD4+. SARS-CoV-2 specificity was not confirmed for the second-wave clones peaking on day 37. Some responding clones were found in pre-infection memory, which suggests that pre-existing cross-reactive memory T cells took part in the SARS-CoV-2 response. Contracting CD4+ clones appeared mostly in the CM and EM memory subsets, whereas CD8+ clones were enriched in EMRA. The study covered only a couple of mild cases, and larger cohorts including severe cases with pre-infection samples were considered necessary.

The TCR sequence derives from a man aged 18 to 30 who had mild COVID-19 (a few samples of this study predate the infection). The sample titles of this study are shuffled in the database, so cell type and time point are left out; the donor was told from shared clones. The chain uses TRBV11-2 and TRBJ2-6; the D gene cannot be resolved beyond TRBD1 or TRBD2, each matching 5 bases. The specimen was PBMCs or a T cell subset sorted from them (not recorded which). The CDR3 reads as follows: CASSLDEGDGANVLTF. The nucleotide sequence is given as TGTGCCAGCAGCTTAGATGAAGGGGACGGGGCCAACGTCCTGACTTTC. With the rest looked up from the reference TRBV11-2 and TRBJ2-6 genes rather than sequenced, the full variable domain is EAGVAQSPRYKIIEKRQSVAFWCNPISGHATLYWYQQILGQGPKLLIQFQNNGVVDDSQLPKDRFSAERLKGVDSTLKIQPAKLEDSAVYLCASSLDEGDGANVLTFGAGSRLTVL.